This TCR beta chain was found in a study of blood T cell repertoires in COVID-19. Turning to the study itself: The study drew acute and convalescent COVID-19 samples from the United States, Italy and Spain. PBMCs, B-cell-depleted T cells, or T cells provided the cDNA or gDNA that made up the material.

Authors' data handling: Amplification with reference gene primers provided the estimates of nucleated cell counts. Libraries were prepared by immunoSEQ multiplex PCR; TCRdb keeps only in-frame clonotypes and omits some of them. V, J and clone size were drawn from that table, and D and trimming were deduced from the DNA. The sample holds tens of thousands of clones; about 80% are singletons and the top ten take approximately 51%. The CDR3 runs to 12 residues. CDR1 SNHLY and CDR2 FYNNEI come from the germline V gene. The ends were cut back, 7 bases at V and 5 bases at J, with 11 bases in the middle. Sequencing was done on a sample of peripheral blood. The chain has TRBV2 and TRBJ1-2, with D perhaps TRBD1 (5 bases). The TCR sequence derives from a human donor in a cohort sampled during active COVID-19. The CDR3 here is CASIRDRYGYTF. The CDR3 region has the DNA TGTGCCAGCATCAGGGATCGTTATGGCTACACCTTC.